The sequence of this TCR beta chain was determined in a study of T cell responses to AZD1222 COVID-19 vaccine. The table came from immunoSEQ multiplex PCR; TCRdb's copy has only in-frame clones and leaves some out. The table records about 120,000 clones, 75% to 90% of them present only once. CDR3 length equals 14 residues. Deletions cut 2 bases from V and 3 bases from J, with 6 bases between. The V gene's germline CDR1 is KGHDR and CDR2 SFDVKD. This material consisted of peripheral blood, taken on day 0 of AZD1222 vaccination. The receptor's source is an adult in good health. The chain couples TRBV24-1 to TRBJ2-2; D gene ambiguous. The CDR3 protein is CATSDSRDTGELFF. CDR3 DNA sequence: TGTGCCACCAGTGATTCCCGGGACACCGGGGAGCTGTTTTTT.